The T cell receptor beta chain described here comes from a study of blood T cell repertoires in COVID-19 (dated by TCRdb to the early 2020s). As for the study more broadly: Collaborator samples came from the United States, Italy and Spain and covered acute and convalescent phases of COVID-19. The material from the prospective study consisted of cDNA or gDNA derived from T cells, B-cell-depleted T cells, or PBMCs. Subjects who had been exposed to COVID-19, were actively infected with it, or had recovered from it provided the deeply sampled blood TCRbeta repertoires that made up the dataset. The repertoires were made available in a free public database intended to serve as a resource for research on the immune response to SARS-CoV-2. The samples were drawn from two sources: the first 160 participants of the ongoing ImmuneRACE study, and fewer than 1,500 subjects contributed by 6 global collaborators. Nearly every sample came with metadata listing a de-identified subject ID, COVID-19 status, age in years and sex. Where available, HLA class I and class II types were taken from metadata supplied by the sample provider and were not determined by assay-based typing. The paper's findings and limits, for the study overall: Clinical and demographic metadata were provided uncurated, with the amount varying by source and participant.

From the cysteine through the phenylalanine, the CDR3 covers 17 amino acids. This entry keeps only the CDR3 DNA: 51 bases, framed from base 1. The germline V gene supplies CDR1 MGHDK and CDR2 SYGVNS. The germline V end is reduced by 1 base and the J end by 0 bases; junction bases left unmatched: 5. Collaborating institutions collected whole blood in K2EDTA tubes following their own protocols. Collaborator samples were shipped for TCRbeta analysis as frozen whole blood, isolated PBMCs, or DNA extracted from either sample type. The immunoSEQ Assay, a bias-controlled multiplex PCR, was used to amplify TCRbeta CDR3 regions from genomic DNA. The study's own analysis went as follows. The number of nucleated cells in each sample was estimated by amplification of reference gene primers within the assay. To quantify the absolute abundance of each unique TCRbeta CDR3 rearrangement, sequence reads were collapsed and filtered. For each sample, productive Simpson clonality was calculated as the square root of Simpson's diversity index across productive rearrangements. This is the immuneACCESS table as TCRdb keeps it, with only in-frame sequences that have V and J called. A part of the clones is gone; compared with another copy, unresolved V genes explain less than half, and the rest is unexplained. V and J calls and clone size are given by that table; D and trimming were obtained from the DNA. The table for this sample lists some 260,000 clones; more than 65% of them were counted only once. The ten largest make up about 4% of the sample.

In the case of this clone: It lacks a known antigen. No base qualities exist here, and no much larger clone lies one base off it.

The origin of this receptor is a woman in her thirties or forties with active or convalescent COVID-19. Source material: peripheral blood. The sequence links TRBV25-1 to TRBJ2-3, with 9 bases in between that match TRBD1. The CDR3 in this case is CASSELGTGISTDTQYF. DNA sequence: TGTGCCAGCAGTGAATTGGGGACAGGGATTAGCACAGATACGCAGTATTTT.